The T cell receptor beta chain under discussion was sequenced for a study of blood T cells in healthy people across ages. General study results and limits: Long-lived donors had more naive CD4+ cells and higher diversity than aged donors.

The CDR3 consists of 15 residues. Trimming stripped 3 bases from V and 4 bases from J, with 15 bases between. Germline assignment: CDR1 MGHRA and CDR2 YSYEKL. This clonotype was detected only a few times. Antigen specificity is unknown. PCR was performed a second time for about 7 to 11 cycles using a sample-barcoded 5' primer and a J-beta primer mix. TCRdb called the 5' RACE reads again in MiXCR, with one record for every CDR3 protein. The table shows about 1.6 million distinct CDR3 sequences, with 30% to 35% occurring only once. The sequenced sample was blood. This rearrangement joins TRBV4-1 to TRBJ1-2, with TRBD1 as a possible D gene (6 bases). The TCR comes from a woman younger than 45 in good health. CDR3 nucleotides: TGCGCCAGCAGCCAGCCATCTACAGGGAGCTATGGCTACACCTTC. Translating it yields CASSQPSTGSYGYTF.